This TCR beta chain was documented in a study of blood T cell repertoires in COVID-19. Method: immunoSEQ multiplex PCR; TCRdb's copy keeps in-frame clones and lacks some. The sample shows about 59,000 clones, 65% to 80% of them seen only once. Sequenced material: peripheral blood. The TCR originated in a human donor in a cohort sampled during active COVID-19.

The CDR3: CASSDRDSPVEQFF. The CDR3 coding sequence is TGTGCCAGCAGCGACCGGGACTCACCAGTCGAGCAGTTCTTC. The chain uses TRBV11-3 and TRBJ2-1; D may be TRBD2 (6 bases). The V and J ends lost 5 bases and 10 bases respectively, with 18 bases between them. This CDR3 has 14 residues. Germline loops: CDR1 SGHNT, CDR2 YENEEA.